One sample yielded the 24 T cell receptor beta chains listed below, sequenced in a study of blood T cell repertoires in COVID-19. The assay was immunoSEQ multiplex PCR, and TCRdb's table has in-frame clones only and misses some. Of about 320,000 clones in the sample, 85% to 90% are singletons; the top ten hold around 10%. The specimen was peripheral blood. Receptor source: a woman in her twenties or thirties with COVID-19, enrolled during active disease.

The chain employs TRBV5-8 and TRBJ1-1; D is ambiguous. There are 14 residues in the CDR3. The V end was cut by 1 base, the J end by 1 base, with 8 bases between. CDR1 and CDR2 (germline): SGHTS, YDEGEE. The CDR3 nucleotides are TGTGCCAGCAGCTTGATGAGTCGGAACACTGAAGCTTTCTTT. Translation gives CASSLMSRNTEAFF.

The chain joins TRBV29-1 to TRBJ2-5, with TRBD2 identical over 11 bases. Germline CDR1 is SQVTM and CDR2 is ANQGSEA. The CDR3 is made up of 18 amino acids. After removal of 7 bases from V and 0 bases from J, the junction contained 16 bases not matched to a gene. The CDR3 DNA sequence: TGCAGCGCCCATCTAGCGGGGGGCAAATGGGGCTACCAAGAGACCCAGTACTTC. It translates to CSAHLAGGKWGYQETQYF.

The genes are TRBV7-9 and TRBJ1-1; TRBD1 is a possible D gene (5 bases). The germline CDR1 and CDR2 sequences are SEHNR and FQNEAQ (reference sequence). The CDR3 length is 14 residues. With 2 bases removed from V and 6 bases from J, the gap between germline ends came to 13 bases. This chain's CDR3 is CASSLLGDTSEAFF. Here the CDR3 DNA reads TGTGCCAGCAGCTTATTAGGGGATACGTCTGAAGCTTTCTTT.

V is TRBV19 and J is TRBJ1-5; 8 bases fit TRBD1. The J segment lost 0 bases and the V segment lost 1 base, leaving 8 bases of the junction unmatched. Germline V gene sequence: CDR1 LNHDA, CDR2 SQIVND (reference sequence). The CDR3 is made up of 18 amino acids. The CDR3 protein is CASSIGTGRRNSNQPQHF. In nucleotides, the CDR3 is TGTGCCAGTAGTATAGGGACAGGGAGAAGAAATAGCAATCAGCCCCAGCATTTT. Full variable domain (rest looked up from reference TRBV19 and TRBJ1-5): DGGITQSPKYLFRKEGQNVTLSCEQNLNHDAMYWYRQDPGQGLRLIYYSQIVNDFQKGDIAEGYSVSREKKESFPLTVTSAQKNPTAFYLCASSIGTGRRNSNQPQHFGDGTRLSIL.

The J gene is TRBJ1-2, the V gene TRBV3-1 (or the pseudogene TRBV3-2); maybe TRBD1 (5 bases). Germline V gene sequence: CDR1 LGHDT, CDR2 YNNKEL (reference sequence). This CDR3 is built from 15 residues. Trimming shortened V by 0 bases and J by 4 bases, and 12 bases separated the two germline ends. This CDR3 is CASSQEGGRAYGYTF. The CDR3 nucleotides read TGTGCCAGCAGCCAAGAGGGTGGCAGGGCCTATGGCTACACCTTC.

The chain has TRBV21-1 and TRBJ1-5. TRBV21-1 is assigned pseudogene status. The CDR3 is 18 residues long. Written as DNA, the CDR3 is TGTGCCAGCAGCAAAATGTTTCGGGGGAAAAATAGCAATCAGCCCCAGCATTTT. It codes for CASSKMFRGKNSNQPQHF.

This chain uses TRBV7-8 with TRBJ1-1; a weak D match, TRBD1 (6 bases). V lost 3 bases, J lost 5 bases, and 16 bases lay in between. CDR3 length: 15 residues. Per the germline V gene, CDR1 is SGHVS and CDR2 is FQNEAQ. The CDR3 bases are TGTGCCAGCAGCTTCGCGGACAGAGAGAGTACTGAAGCTTTCTTT. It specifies CASSFADRESTEAFF.

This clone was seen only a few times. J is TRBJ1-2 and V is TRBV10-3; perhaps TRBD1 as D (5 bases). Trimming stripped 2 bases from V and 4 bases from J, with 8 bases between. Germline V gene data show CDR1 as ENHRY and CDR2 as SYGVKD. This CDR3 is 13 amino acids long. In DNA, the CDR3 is TGTGCCATCAGTGAGGGGGCTTTCTATGGCTACACCTTC. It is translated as CAISEGAFYGYTF.

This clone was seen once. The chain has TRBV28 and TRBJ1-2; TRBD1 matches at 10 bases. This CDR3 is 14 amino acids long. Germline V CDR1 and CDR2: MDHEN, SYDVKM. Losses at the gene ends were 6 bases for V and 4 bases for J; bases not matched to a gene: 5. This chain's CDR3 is CASSGTGAVYGYTF. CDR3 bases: TGTGCCAGCAGCGGGACAGGGGCCGTCTATGGCTACACCTTC.

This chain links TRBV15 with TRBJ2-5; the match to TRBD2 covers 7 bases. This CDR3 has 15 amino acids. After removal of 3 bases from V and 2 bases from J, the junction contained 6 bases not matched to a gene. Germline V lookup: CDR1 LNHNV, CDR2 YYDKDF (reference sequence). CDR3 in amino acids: CATSRGRVGQETQYF. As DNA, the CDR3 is TGTGCCACCAGCAGGGGGAGGGTCGGGCAAGAGACCCAGTACTTC.

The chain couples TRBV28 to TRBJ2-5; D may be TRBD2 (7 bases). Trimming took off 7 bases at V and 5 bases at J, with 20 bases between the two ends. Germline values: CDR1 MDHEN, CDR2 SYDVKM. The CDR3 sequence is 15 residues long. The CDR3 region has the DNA TGTGCCAGCACCACTATGGGGGGGGCCGGGGAGACCCAGTACTTC. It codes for CASTTMGGAGETQYF.

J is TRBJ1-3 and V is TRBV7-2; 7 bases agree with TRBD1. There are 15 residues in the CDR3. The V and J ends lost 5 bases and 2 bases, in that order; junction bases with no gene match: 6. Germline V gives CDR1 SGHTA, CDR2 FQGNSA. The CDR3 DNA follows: TGTGCCAGCAGCCCCAGCAGGGGGACTGGAAACACCATATATTTT. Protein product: CASSPSRGTGNTIYF.

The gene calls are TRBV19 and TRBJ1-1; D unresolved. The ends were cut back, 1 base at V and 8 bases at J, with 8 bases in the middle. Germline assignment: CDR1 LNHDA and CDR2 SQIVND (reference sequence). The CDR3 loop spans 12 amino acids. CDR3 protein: CASSIGAREAFF. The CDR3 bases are TGTGCCAGTAGTATAGGAGCTCGGGAAGCTTTCTTT. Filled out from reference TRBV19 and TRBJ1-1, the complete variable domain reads DGGITQSPKYLFRKEGQNVTLSCEQNLNHDAMYWYRQDPGQGLRLIYYSQIVNDFQKGDIAEGYSVSREKKESFPLTVTSAQKNPTAFYLCASSIGAREAFFGQGTRLTVV.

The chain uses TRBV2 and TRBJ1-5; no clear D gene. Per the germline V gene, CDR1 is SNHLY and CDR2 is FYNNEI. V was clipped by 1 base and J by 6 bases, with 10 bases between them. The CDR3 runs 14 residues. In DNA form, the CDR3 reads TGTGCCAGCAGTGAAGGCTATCTCCGTCAGCCCCAGCATTTT. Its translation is CASSEGYLRQPQHF.

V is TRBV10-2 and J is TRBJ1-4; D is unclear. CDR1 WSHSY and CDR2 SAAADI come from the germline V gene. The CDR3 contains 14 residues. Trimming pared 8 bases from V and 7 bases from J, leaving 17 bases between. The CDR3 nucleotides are TGCGCCAGCTCCGGTACCACGGTCGGTGAAAAACTGTTTTTT. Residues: CASSGTTVGEKLFF.

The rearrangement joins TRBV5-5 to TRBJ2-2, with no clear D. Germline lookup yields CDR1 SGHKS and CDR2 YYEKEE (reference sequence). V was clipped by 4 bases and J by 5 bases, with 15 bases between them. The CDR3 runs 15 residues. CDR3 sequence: CASSRIPSETGELFF. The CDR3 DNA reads TGTGCCAGCAGCCGGATTCCATCGGAGACCGGGGAGCTGTTTTTT. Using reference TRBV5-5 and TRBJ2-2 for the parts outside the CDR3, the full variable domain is DAGVTQSPTHLIKTRGQQVTLRCSPISGHKSVSWYQQVLGQGPQFIFQYYEKEERGRGNFPDRFSARQFPNYSSELNVNALLLGDSALYLCASSRIPSETGELFFGEGSRLTVL.

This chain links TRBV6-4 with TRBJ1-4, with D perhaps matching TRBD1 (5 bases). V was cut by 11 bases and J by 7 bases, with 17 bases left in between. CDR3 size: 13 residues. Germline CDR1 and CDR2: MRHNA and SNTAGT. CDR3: CAYDKGCCEKLFF. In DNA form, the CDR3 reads TGTGCCTATGATAAGGGGTGTTGTGAAAAACTGTTTTTT.

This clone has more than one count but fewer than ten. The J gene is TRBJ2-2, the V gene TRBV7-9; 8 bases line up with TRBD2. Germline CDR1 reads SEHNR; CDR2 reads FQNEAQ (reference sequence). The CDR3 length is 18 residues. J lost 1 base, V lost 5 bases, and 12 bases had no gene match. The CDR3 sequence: CASSPPQAGARNTGELFF. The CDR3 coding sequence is TGTGCCAGCAGCCCCCCGCAAGCGGGGGCGAGGAACACCGGGGAGCTGTTTTTT.

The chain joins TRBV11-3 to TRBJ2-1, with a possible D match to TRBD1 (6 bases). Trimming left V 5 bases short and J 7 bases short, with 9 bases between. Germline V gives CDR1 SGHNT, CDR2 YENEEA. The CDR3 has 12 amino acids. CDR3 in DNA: TGTGCCAGCAGCGAGCAGGGGAATGAGCAGTTCTTC. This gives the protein CASSEQGNEQFF. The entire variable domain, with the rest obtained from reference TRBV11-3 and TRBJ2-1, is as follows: EAGVVQSPRYKIIEKKQPVAFWCNPISGHNTLYWYLQNLGQGPELLIRYENEEAVDDSQLPKDRFSAERLKGVDSTLKIQPAELGDSAVYLCASSEQGNEQFFGPGTRLTVL.

CDR3: CASSLYPGLVVNEQFF. The CDR3 DNA follows: TGCGCCAGCAGCTTGTACCCGGGACTAGTAGTCAATGAGCAGTTCTTC. V usage is TRBV5-1 and J usage is TRBJ2-1; 8 positions match TRBD2. CDR3 length: 16 residues. The germline CDR1 and CDR2 sequences are SGHRS and YFSETQ. V was pared by 1 base and J by 6 bases, with 9 bases of the junction left unmatched.

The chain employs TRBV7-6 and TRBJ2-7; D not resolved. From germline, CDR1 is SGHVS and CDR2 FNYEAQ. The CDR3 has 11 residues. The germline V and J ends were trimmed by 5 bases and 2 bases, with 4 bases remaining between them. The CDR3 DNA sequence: TGTGCCAGCAGCGTCACCTACGAGCAGTACTTC. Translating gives CASSVTYEQYF.

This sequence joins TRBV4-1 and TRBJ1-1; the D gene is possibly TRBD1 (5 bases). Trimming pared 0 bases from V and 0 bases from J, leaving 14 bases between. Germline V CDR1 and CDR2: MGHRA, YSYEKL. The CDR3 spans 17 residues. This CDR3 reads CASSQEGEGLMNTEAFF. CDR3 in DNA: TGCGCCAGCAGCCAAGAAGGGGAGGGGCTCATGAACACTGAAGCTTTCTTT.

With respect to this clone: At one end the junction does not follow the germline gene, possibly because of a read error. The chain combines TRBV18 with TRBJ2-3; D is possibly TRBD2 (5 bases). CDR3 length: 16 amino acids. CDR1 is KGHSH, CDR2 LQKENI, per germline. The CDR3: CASSPPRVAEADTQYF. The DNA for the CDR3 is TGTGCCAGCTCCCCACCACGAGTCGCGGAGGCAGATACGCAGTATTTT.

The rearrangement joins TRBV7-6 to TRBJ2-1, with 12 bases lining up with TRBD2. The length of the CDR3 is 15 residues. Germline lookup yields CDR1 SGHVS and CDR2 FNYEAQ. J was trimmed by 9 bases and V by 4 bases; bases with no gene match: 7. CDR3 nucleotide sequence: TGTGCCAGCAGCTCGCTAGCGGGGGGGCCTGGTGAGCAGTTCTTC. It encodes CASSSLAGGPGEQFF.